This TCR beta chain was obtained from a study of blood T cells in healthy people across ages. Primed by a sample-barcoded 5' primer and a J-beta primer mix, a second PCR proceeded for roughly 7 to 12 cycles. From the 5' RACE reads, TCRdb called clonotypes with MiXCR, one entry per CDR3 protein. The table has 1.4 million or so distinct CDR3 sequences, about 42% seen once. About this clonotype itself: Its antigen is undetermined.

The V and J ends lost 2 bases and 3 bases respectively, with 17 bases between them. This CDR3 spans 18 amino acids. Per the germline V gene, CDR1 is SEHNR and CDR2 is FQNEAQ (reference sequence). Findings of the study overall: No one knew whether donors had CMV, which possibly confounded expanded clonotype changes. Because sorting was not performed, PBMCs prevented conclusive naive versus antigen-experienced comparison.

This chain connects TRBV7-9 to TRBJ2-6; tentative D call: TRBD2 (6 bases). This receptor was identified in a woman between 18 and 29 years old in good health. Sequenced: blood. CDR3 DNA: TGTGCCAGCAGCTTAAGCCTGGGGAGGAGTGGTGGGGCCAACGTCCTGACTTTC. This sequence encodes CASSLSLGRSGGANVLTF.